A single T cell receptor beta chain is shown here with its context. The data are from a study of blood T cell repertoires in COVID-19. Study summary: Sources were T cells, B-cell-depleted T cells, or PBMCs; the material itself was cDNA or gDNA.

As handled by the study authors: Amplified reference gene primers provided the basis for estimating nucleated cell counts. Some clones are missing from TCRdb's copy, which holds only in-frame ones; the method was immunoSEQ multiplex PCR. V and J calls and clone size are given by that table; D and trimming were obtained from the DNA. The sample has approximately 670,000 clones, 85% to 90% seen once. This sequence was found in a woman under 30 with acute or convalescent COVID-19. Sequenced: peripheral blood.

The CDR3 region is CASSSTGTGVQPQHF. In nucleotides, the CDR3 is TGTGCCAGCAGCTCGACCGGGACAGGGGTCCAGCCCCAGCATTTT. This chain connects TRBV5-5 to TRBJ1-5, with 10 positions matching TRBD1. The CDR3 sequence is 15 residues long. J lost 7 bases, V lost 3 bases, and 7 bases had no gene match. Germline-derived CDR1 and CDR2 are SGHKS and YYEKEE (reference sequence).